A single sample gave rise to the 20 T cell receptor beta chains below, sequenced in a study of blood T cell repertoires in COVID-19. Profiling relied on immunoSEQ multiplex PCR, and the TCRdb table lists in-frame clones only, not all of them. The table has fewer than 300,000 clones, 70% to 75% seen once. Source material: peripheral blood. The origin of the receptors is a woman aged 80 or over with acute or convalescent COVID-19.

The CDR3 protein is CASSVHRGTGNYGYTF. CDR3 nucleotide sequence: TGTGCCAGCAGCGTACACCGTGGGACAGGGAACTATGGCTACACCTTC. The chain links TRBV11-2 to TRBJ1-2, with 9 bases that match TRBD1. This CDR3 comprises 16 residues. V lost 5 bases to trimming and J lost 2 bases; unmatched junction nucleotides: 9. The germline gives CDR1 SGHAT, CDR2 FQNNGV.

V is TRBV11-2 and J is TRBJ1-6; TRBD1 might be the D (5 bases). Per germline, CDR1 SGHAT and CDR2 FQNNGV. Trimming removed 0 bases at V and 1 base at J, with 19 bases between. The CDR3 loop spans 20 amino acids. The CDR3 protein is CASSLEGVFQGRSYNSPLHF. For the CDR3, the DNA is TGTGCCAGCAGCTTAGAGGGCGTGTTCCAGGGAAGGTCCTATAATTCACCCCTCCACTTT.

CDR3 protein: CASSGLASRTTDTQYF. The CDR3 nucleotides are TGTGCCAGCAGCGGTCTAGCGTCTAGGACGACAGATACGCAGTATTTT. The chain links TRBV5-4 to TRBJ2-3; weak D call: TRBD2 (6 bases). The germline CDR1 and CDR2 sequences are SGHNT and YYREEE (reference sequence). Trimming took 4 bases from V and 3 from J, leaving 18 bases between them. CDR3 length: 16 residues.

The chain uses TRBV29-1 and TRBJ1-1; D may be TRBD1 (5 bases). Between the trimmed V and J ends, which lost 6 bases and 3 bases, there was a span of 14 bases. Germline CDR1 is SQVTM and CDR2 is ANQGSEA. The CDR3 has 13 amino acids. The CDR3 reads CSVTLREDTEAFF. The CDR3 DNA reads as TGCAGCGTGACCCTCAGGGAGGACACTGAAGCTTTCTTT.

This rearrangement joins TRBV5-5 to TRBJ2-1; TRBD1 matches 11 bases. Germline values: CDR1 SGHKS, CDR2 YYEKEE (reference sequence). With 4 bases clipped from V and 4 bases from J, the junction kept 10 bases outside the gene matches. This CDR3 region has 17 residues. Written as DNA, the CDR3 is TGTGCCAGCAGCCGCGGGCGACGGGACAGGGGGTACAATGAGCAGTTCTTC. It is translated as CASSRGRRDRGYNEQFF.

This CDR3 is CASSNLQGKEQYF. The DNA of the CDR3 is TGTGCCAGCAGCAACCTACAGGGGAAGGAGCAGTACTTC. This sequence joins TRBV11-2 and TRBJ2-7, with 7 bases matching TRBD1. The CDR3 is made up of 13 amino acids. CDR1 and CDR2 from the germline V gene are SGHAT and FQNNGV. V trimming: 5 bases; J trimming: 7 bases; junction bases outside the gene matches: 8. Filled out from reference TRBV11-2 and TRBJ2-7, the complete variable domain reads EAGVAQSPRYKIIEKRQSVAFWCNPISGHATLYWYQQILGQGPKLLIQFQNNGVVDDSQLPKDRFSAERLKGVDSTLKIQPAKLEDSAVYLCASSNLQGKEQYFGPGTRLTVT.

This chain uses TRBV18 with TRBJ1-1; D remains unclear. The CDR3 runs to 13 residues. V lost 6 bases, J lost 3 bases, and 11 bases lay in between. Per germline, CDR1 KGHSH and CDR2 LQKENI. CDR3 bases: TGTGCCAGCTCTTCTAAAATGGACACTGAAGCTTTCTTT. This gives the protein CASSSKMDTEAFF.

The chain links TRBV5-1 to TRBJ2-1, with D possibly matching TRBD2 (6 bases). V dropped 0 bases and J dropped 0 bases, with 16 bases sitting between them. Germline lookup yields CDR1 SGHRS and CDR2 YFSETQ. The CDR3 totals 18 residues. CDR3 protein: CASSLVGLELGSYNEQFF. For the CDR3, the DNA is TGCGCCAGCAGCTTGGTGGGACTCGAACTTGGCTCCTACAATGAGCAGTTCTTC. Variable domain in full (rest from reference TRBV5-1 and TRBJ2-1): KAGVTQTPRYLIKTRGQQVTLSCSPISGHRSVSWYQQTPGQGLQFLFEYFSETQRNKGNFPGRFSGRQFSNSRSEMNVSTLELGDSALYLCASSLVGLELGSYNEQFFGPGTRLTVL.

The rearrangement links TRBV6-5 to TRBJ2-3; D is perhaps TRBD2 (6 bases). The CDR3 sequence is 13 residues long. The V and J ends lost 7 bases and 2 bases respectively, with 10 bases between them. Per germline, CDR1 MNHEY and CDR2 SVGAGI. CDR3 protein: CASMAGNTDTQYF. For the CDR3, the DNA is TGTGCCAGCATGGCGGGGAACACAGATACGCAGTATTTT.

The genes are TRBV19 and TRBJ1-6; 7 bases are a match to TRBD1. Germline CDR1 and CDR2: LNHDA and SQIVND (reference sequence). V was clipped by 6 bases and J by 7 bases; unmatched bases: 9. The CDR3 runs to 15 residues. CDR3 protein: CASSDDSGGNSPLHF. CDR3 coding DNA: TGTGCCAGTAGCGACGATTCAGGGGGGAATTCACCCCTCCACTTT.

This sequence joins TRBV24-1 and TRBJ1-1; D is perhaps TRBD1 (5 bases). The CDR3 sequence is 16 residues long. The ends were cut back, 5 bases at V and 4 bases at J, with 19 bases in the middle. The germline CDR1 and CDR2 sequences are KGHDR and SFDVKD. This CDR3 reads CATSVPRWGGVTEAFF. The CDR3 nucleotides read TGTGCCACCAGTGTCCCTCGGTGGGGAGGGGTCACTGAAGCTTTCTTT.

This rearrangement joins TRBV5-4 to TRBJ2-1, with D possibly matching TRBD2 (5 bases). Germline CDR1 is SGHNT and CDR2 is YYREEE (reference sequence). V was trimmed by 7 bases and J by 2 bases, leaving 16 bases between them. CDR3 length equals 15 residues. The CDR3 is CASSEGRSTYNEQFF. CDR3 bases: TGTGCCAGCTCCGAGGGTCGTTCGACCTACAATGAGCAGTTCTTC.

The genes are TRBV6-5 and TRBJ2-5, with 9 bases that match TRBD1. V shed 6 bases, J shed 4 bases, and the junction held 6 bases outside the gene matches. Germline V lookup: CDR1 MNHEY, CDR2 SVGAGI. The CDR3 spans 14 residues. CDR3 DNA sequence: TGTGCCAGCAGGGCGGACAGGGGAGGAGAGACCCAGTACTTC. As protein: CASRADRGGETQYF.

J is TRBJ1-3 and V is TRBV4-1, with a tentative D call TRBD1 (6 bases). Trimming stripped 4 bases from V and 2 bases from J, with 12 bases between. CDR3 length equals 15 residues. Per the germline V gene, CDR1 is MGHRA and CDR2 is YSYEKL. The CDR3 DNA is TGCGCCAGCAGCCGGGGGCAGGGTGCTGGAAACACCATATATTTT. This translates into CASSRGQGAGNTIYF.

The rearrangement joins TRBV7-6 to TRBJ1-5; 9 positions agree with TRBD1. The CDR3 length is 15 residues. The V segment lost 5 bases and the J segment 6 bases; nucleotides outside the gene matches: 8. Germline V gives CDR1 SGHVS, CDR2 FNYEAQ. The CDR3 bases are TGTGCCAGCAGCCCGGGGGACAGGGAGCTTCAGCCCCAGCATTTT. Its translation is CASSPGDRELQPQHF.

In this sample, this clone turned up a few times. V and J are TRBV11-1 and TRBJ2-7; the D is unclear. Germline lookup yields CDR1 SGHAT and CDR2 FQDESV (reference sequence). V was cut by 5 bases and J by 6 bases, with 14 bases left in between. This CDR3 contains 13 residues. This CDR3 is CASSRSSWAEQYF. In DNA, the CDR3 is TGTGCCAGCAGCCGCTCAAGCTGGGCCGAGCAGTACTTC.

Points on this clone: Other DNA sequences in this specimen translate into the identical CDR3. The J gene is TRBJ2-1, the V gene TRBV6-6; 7 bases match TRBD2. Germline CDR1 reads MNHNY; CDR2 reads SVGAGI (reference sequence). CDR3 length equals 15 residues. After removal of 2 bases from V and 4 bases from J, the junction contained 5 bases not matched to a gene. Here the CDR3 reads CASSYEAGSYNEQFF. The CDR3 nucleotides are TGTGCCAGCAGTTACGAAGCGGGGTCGTACAATGAGCAGTTCTTC.

This clone was recorded only once. This chain joins TRBV6-5 and TRBJ2-3; 10 bases line up with TRBD2. Germline V CDR1 and CDR2: MNHEY, SVGAGI. The CDR3 covers 15 residues. Trimming removed 5 bases from V and 8 bases from J; junction bases left unmatched: 10. The DNA of the CDR3 is TGTGCCAGCAGTCAGACTAGCGGGTTACTGGTTACGCAGTATTTT. Protein: CASSQTSGLLVTQYF.

This sequence joins TRBV7-9 and TRBJ1-1; 11 nucleotides line up with TRBD1. The germline CDR1 and CDR2 sequences are SEHNR and FQNEAQ (reference sequence). CDR3 size: 17 residues. Germline trimming cut 6 bases from V and 1 base from J; bases unmatched to any gene: 10. The CDR3 nucleotides are TGTGCCAGCAGGGCAACCGGGACAGGGGGACGGAACACTGAAGCTTTCTTT. Translation: CASRATGTGGRNTEAFF.

This clone was counted between two and nine times. The V call is TRBV27, the J call TRBJ2-7; possible D gene TRBD2, 5 bases. V lost 0 bases to trimming and J lost 4 bases, with 7 bases between them. This CDR3 region has 13 residues. CDR1 and CDR2 (germline): MNHEY, SMNVEV (reference sequence). The chain's CDR3 is CASSLSPGYEQYF. CDR3 DNA: TGTGCCAGCAGTTTATCGCCGGGGTACGAGCAGTACTTC.